Each of the 20 T cell receptor beta chains below was sequenced from the same sample in a study of response to subunit inactivated influenza vaccine. MiXCR was run by TCRdb on the RT-PCR reads, yielding one entry per CDR3 protein. The sample yields 450,000 to 600,000 distinct CDR3 sequences, about 15% seen once. The specimen was CD4+ T cells sorted from PBMCs, collected about 23 months after vaccination. The receptor set was obtained from a man between 45 and 75 years old who received an inactivated influenza vaccine.

The V gene is TRBV5-1, the J gene TRBJ2-7; D is possibly TRBD1 (6 bases). The germline V gene encodes CDR1 SGHRS and CDR2 YFSETQ. Trimming removed 4 bases at V and 3 bases at J, with 11 bases between. The CDR3 has 13 residues. The CDR3 sequence is CASSIRGSYEQYF. In nucleotides, the CDR3 is TGCGCCAGCAGCATCAGGGGTAGCTACGAGCAGTACTTC.

This clonotype has just a few counts. The chain links TRBV6-2 or TRBV6-3 to TRBJ1-2; 9 bases are shared with TRBD1. Losses at the gene ends were 4 bases for V and 3 bases for J; bases not matched to a gene: 6. The length of the CDR3 is 15 residues. Per germline, CDR1 MNHEY and CDR2 SVGEGT. The CDR3 loop reads CASSSMGQGDYGYTF. The DNA for the CDR3 is TGTGCCAGCAGTTCAATGGGACAGGGCGACTATGGCTACACCTTC.

This clonotype has only a few counts. The chain has TRBV12-3 or TRBV12-4 and TRBJ2-7; the D is unclear. V gave up 3 bases and J gave up 2 bases, with 11 bases separating them. The CDR3 loop spans 14 amino acids. The DNA of the CDR3 is TGTGCCAGCAGTTTTACGATTGCCGCCTACGAGCAGTACTTC. This codes for CASSFTIAAYEQYF.

This clonotype was picked up many times. The chain is built from TRBV15 and TRBJ2-1, with TRBD2 identical over 13 bases. Trimming took 5 bases from V and 15 from J; bases not matched to a gene: 16. There are 16 residues in the CDR3. In germline, CDR1 is LNHNV, CDR2 YYDKDF (reference sequence). In nucleotides, the CDR3 is TGTGCCACCAGCTCACCCGGACTAGCGGGAGTTGCCGGGCTGTTCTTC. Translating it yields CATSSPGLAGVAGLFF.

A few counts support this clonotype. The chain uses TRBV6-2 or TRBV6-3 and TRBJ2-6; D may be TRBD1 (5 bases). V was cut by 3 bases and J by 3 bases, with 9 bases left in between. CDR1 and CDR2 from the germline V gene are MNHEY and SVGEGT. The CDR3 is made up of 15 amino acids. This CDR3 is CASSYQGDGANVLTF. In DNA, the CDR3 is TGTGCCAGCAGTTATCAAGGGGATGGGGCCAACGTCCTGACTTTC.

The chain is built from TRBV27 and TRBJ2-5; D is unclear. The CDR3 contains 14 residues. Germline lookup yields CDR1 MNHEY and CDR2 SMNVEV (reference sequence). V was clipped by 3 bases and J by 3 bases, with 11 bases between them. CDR3 DNA: TGTGCCAGCAGTTTCGGCAGTTTAGAAGAGACCCAGTACTTC. This codes for CASSFGSLEETQYF.

This clonotype was counted a few times. The rearrangement links TRBV10-3 to TRBJ2-5, with D unresolved. V lost 11 bases and J lost 5, with 18 bases in between. The CDR3 covers 13 residues. The germline gives CDR1 ENHRY, CDR2 SYGVKD. CDR3 DNA sequence: TGTGCCGTCTCCCACGAGTTCGGGGAGACCCAGTACTTC. Its translation: CAVSHEFGETQYF.

The chain recombines TRBV29-1 with TRBJ2-3; D may be TRBD2 (6 bases). The CDR3 length is 14 residues. Trimming removed 4 bases from V and 6 bases from J, with 17 bases in between. Germline V lookup: CDR1 SQVTM, CDR2 ANQGSEA. The CDR3 loop reads CSVARGAGRDTQYF. The DNA of the CDR3 is TGCAGCGTTGCTAGGGGTGCAGGGAGGGATACGCAGTATTTT.

This clonotype showed up just a few times. The chain links TRBV4-3 to TRBJ2-2; D possibly corresponds to TRBD2 (5 bases). Germline V gene data show CDR1 as LGHNA and CDR2 as YSLEER. V gave up 0 bases and J gave up 7 bases, with 9 bases separating them. The CDR3 sequence is 14 residues long. CDR3 sequence (DNA): TGCGCCAGCAGCCAAGATTCGGGGATCGGGGAGCTGTTTTTT. Amino acid sequence: CASSQDSGIGELFF.

The CDR3 here is CASSPRGSMNTEAFF. As DNA, the CDR3 is TGTGCCAGCAGCCCTAGAGGGAGTATGAACACTGAAGCTTTCTTT. This chain uses TRBV7-9 with TRBJ1-1, with D unclear. The CDR3 loop spans 15 amino acids. Looked up from germline, CDR1 is SEHNR and CDR2 is FQNEAQ (reference sequence). Trimming took 5 bases from V and 0 from J, leaving 13 bases between them. Full variable domain (outside the CDR3, taken from reference TRBV7-9 and TRBJ1-1): DTGVSQNPRHKITKRGQNVTFRCDPISEHNRLYWYRQTLGQGPEFLTYFQNEAQLEKSRLLSDRFSAERPKGSFSTLEIQRTEQGDSAMYLCASSPRGSMNTEAFFGQGTRLTVV.

The rearrangement uses TRBV20-1 and TRBJ2-1; D uncertain. CDR3 length: 14 residues. Per germline, CDR1 DFQATT and CDR2 SNEGSKA (reference sequence). Trimming took 3 bases from V and 2 from J, leaving 11 bases between them. The CDR3 DNA reads TGCAGTGCTAGCCGCGGACCCGCCTACAATGAGCAGTTCTTC. Amino acid sequence: CSASRGPAYNEQFF.

The sample holds a few counts of this clonotype. The rearrangement links TRBV2 to TRBJ1-1; perhaps TRBD1 as D (6 bases). The V and J ends lost 5 bases and 0 bases respectively, with 10 bases between them. CDR1 SNHLY and CDR2 FYNNEI come from the germline V gene. The CDR3 loop spans 14 amino acids. In DNA form, the CDR3 reads TGTGCCAGCAGTCGACAGGAAATGAACACTGAAGCTTTCTTT. It is translated as CASSRQEMNTEAFF.

The rearrangement joins TRBV28 to TRBJ2-2, with a tentative D call TRBD2 (6 bases). Germline CDR1 reads MDHEN; CDR2 reads SYDVKM. Trimming cost V 8 bases and J 2 bases, with 15 bases left between them. This CDR3 has 15 amino acids. DNA of the CDR3: TGTGCCAGCTGGGGCGGAGGGGTTAACACCGGGGAGCTGTTTTTT. This sequence encodes CASWGGGVNTGELFF.

The chain employs TRBV10-3 and TRBJ2-1; 7 nucleotides line up with TRBD2. Germline V gene lookup returns CDR1 ENHRY and CDR2 SYGVKD. The CDR3 runs 16 residues. The V segment lost 5 bases and the J segment 1 base; nucleotides outside the gene matches: 8. The CDR3 region is CAISLSGAGSYNEQFF. CDR3 coding DNA: TGTGCCATCAGTCTATCCGGAGCGGGGTCCTACAATGAGCAGTTCTTC.

The table lists this clonotype with a few counts. The chain recombines TRBV7-9 with TRBJ1-4; 7 bases match TRBD1. The germline gives CDR1 SEHNR, CDR2 FQNEAQ (reference sequence). This CDR3 has 14 residues. The V and J ends lost 5 bases and 6 bases, in that order; junction bases with no gene match: 6. This chain's CDR3 is CASSPTGVYEKLFF. Here the CDR3 DNA reads TGTGCCAGCAGCCCTACAGGGGTTTATGAAAAACTGTTTTTT.

This clonotype was detected only a few times. V and J are TRBV18 and TRBJ2-7; D gene ambiguous. Looked up from germline, CDR1 is KGHSH and CDR2 is LQKENI. The CDR3 spans 13 residues. The V end was cut by 0 bases, the J end by 7 bases, with 10 bases between. The CDR3 DNA sequence: TGTGCCAGCTCACCACCGTCATCCGGGGAGCAGTACTTC. Translation gives CASSPPSSGEQYF.

This clonotype has only a few counts. V is TRBV6-5 and J is TRBJ1-2; D might be TRBD1 (6 bases). This CDR3 is 14 amino acids long. CDR1 is MNHEY and CDR2 is SVGAGI in the germline V gene. Trimming pared 5 bases from V and 4 bases from J, leaving 14 bases between. CDR3 region: CASSTSDSAYGYTF. The CDR3 DNA is TGTGCCAGCAGTACCTCGGACAGTGCCTATGGCTACACCTTC.

This chain uses TRBV28 with TRBJ2-2; 9 bases match TRBD1. V trimming: 4 bases; J trimming: 7 bases; junction bases outside the gene matches: 7. Germline CDR1 is MDHEN and CDR2 is SYDVKM. CDR3 length equals 15 residues. For the CDR3, the DNA is TGTGCCAGCAGTTCACCGGGACAGGGAAGCGGGGAGCTGTTTTTT. Translated: CASSSPGQGSGELFF.

This clonotype came up a few times. The chain uses TRBV30 and TRBJ1-4, with D possibly matching TRBD1 (6 bases). The CDR3 runs 14 residues. With 5 bases removed from V and 1 base from J, the gap between germline ends came to 11 bases. Germline V gene data show CDR1 as GTSNPN and CDR2 as SVGIG (reference sequence). CDR3 protein: CAWSKTGTNEKLFF. CDR3 nucleotide sequence: TGTGCCTGGTCGAAGACAGGAACTAATGAAAAACTGTTTTTT.

The V and J genes are TRBV3-1 and TRBJ1-5, with D uncertain. This CDR3 has 13 amino acids. V lost 4 bases and J 4 bases, leaving 8 bases between the germline ends. CDR1 LGHDT and CDR2 YNNKEL come from the germline V gene (reference sequence). The DNA for the CDR3 is TGTGCCAGCAGCCGAATGGTAAATCAGCCCCAGCATTTT. It encodes CASSRMVNQPQHF.